A single TCR beta chain is shown here with its context. This clone was found once. What this receptor recognizes is not known. Within one base of it there is no much larger clone, and no base qualities were kept. The time point tag for this specimen amounts to: about 28 days (+/-7) after the second vaccine dose. Because spike-specific TCR depth and breadth did not differ between the two schedules, AZD1222 recipients who got a second dose at roughly 4 weeks were pooled with those who got a second dose at roughly 12 weeks. The vaccinee samples were drawn from two UK trials, COV001 and COV002, one of which was a single-blind randomized controlled phase 2/3 trial testing AZD1222 (ChAdOx1 nCoV-19) in healthy adults. For TCRbeta chain sequencing, PBMC samples from trial participants were taken at day 0 and at day 28 after the second dose. This specimen comes from a study of T cell responses to AZD1222 COVID-19 vaccine (dated by TCRdb to about 2021). Broadly, across the study: TCR sequencing covered some 250 trial participants: 200 to 220 given two doses of AZD1222 and about 26 given two doses of MenACWY control vaccine. Trial participants were enrolled into age subgroups of 18-55, 56-69 and 70-plus years, which contained about 150, 28 and 57 TCR-sequenced participants, respectively. What the research found in general, with its limitations: Conclusions about previously exposed vaccinees are limited because only six or seven AZD1222 recipients were SARS-CoV-2 seropositive at baseline. Spike-specific TCR breadth and depth rose significantly after two AZD1222 doses compared with day 0 and with MenACWY recipients. In the small 56-69-year group, the increase in depth fell short of significance, most likely because of low power. Nearly half of unique spike-specific TCRs reportedly recognized epitopes outside regions mutated in the B.1.351 and B.1.1.7 variants. Because no samples from the day 14 peak response were available, repertoires could be characterized only after the peak T cell response. Vaccine-associated CD4 TCRs spanned the whole spike protein, with dominant responses in regions 160-218 and 743-854. Participants were mostly white British, with more females than males. The authors suggested clonal diversity may have been underestimated.

The CDR3 regions of human TCRbeta chains were analyzed by immunosequencing. Turning to the authors' computational methods: Repertoire TCRs were matched against a reference library of SARS-CoV-2-specific TCRs generated with the MIRA antigen-specificity platform. Breadth was defined as the fraction of unique TCRs that were SARS-CoV-2-associated, and depth was defined as the fraction of total T cells that were SARS-CoV-2-associated. Using the MIRA data, every spike-specific TCR was mapped to the spike region that the TCR reacted to and assigned to either a CD4 or a CD8 class. Log10-transformed breadth and depth values were compared by one-way ANOVA with Sidak's multiple comparisons tests. The table was pulled from immuneACCESS by TCRdb, which kept in-frame rearrangements only. Such tables lose some clones; where checked, under half of the loss comes from unresolved V genes, and the rest has no known cause. V and J calls and clone size are those listed in that table; D and trimming were worked out from the DNA. The sample records about 94,000 clones, 85% to 90% of which are singletons. The top ten constitute about 12% of the sample.

The CDR1 and CDR2 encoded by the germline V gene (reference sequence) are GTSNPN and SVGIG. CDR3 length: 14 amino acids, cysteine to phenylalanine. The kept DNA is CDR3 alone, 42 bases in frame from the first base. The V end loses 7 bases and the J end loses 10 bases, and a stretch of 20 bases separates them. The sequence derives from an adult who received the AZD1222 COVID-19 vaccine. The sequencing here drew on peripheral blood, taken 28 days after the second AZD1222 dose. The chain joins TRBV30 to TRBJ1-6; 6 matching bases give a weak D call of TRBD1. CDR3 sequence: CAYPPGGRGSPLHF. The sequence in DNA is TGTGCCTACCCGCCCGGGGGGCGGGGATCACCCCTCCACTTT.